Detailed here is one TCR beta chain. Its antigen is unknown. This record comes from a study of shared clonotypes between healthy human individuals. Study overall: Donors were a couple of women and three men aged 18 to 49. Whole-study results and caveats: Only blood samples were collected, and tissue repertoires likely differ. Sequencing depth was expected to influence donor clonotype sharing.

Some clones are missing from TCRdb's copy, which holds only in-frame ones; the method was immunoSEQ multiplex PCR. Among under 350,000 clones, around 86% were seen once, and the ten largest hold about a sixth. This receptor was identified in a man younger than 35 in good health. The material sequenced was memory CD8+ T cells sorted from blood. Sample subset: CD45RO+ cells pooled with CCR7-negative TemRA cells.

CDR3 residues: CASSHHPRTGGDAGELFF. CDR3 in DNA: TGTGCCAGCAGCCATCATCCTAGGACAGGGGGCGACGCCGGGGAGCTGTTTTTT. This chain uses TRBV11-2 with TRBJ2-2, with 11 bases aligning to TRBD1. The ends lost 5 bases at V and 6 bases at J; junction bases unmatched: 14. The CDR3 has 18 residues. Germline V gives CDR1 SGHAT, CDR2 FQNNGV.